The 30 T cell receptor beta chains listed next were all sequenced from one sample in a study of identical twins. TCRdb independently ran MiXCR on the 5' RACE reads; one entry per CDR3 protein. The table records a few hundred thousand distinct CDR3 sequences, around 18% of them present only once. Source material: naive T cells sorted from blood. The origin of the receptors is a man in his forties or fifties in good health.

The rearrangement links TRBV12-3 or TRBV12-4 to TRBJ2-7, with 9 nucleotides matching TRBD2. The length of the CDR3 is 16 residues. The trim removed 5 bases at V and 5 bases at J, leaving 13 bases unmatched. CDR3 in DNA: TGTGCCAGCAGTCCTAGTGGCGGGGGGGCCAGACACGAGCAGTACTTC. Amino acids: CASSPSGGGARHEQYF.

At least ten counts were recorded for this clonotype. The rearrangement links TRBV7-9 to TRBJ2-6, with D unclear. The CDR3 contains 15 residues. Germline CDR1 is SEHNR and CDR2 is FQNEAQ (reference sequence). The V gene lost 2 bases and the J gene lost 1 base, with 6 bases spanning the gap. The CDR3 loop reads CASSLPGSGANVLTF. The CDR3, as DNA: TGTGCCAGCAGCTTACCGGGTTCTGGGGCCAACGTCCTGACTTTC.

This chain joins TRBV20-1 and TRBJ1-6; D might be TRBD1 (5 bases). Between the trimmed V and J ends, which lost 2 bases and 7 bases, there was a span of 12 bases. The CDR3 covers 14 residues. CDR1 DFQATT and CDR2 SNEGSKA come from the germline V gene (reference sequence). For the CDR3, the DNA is TGCAGTGCTAGATTGGGACCCGAGAATTCACCCCTCCACTTT. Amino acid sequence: CSARLGPENSPLHF.

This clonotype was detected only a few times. The CDR3 coding sequence is TGCGCCAGCAGCTTGGATACAGCTCTTTACAATGAGCAGTTCTTC. Protein sequence: CASSLDTALYNEQFF. The J gene is TRBJ2-1, the V gene TRBV5-1; D is unresolved. This CDR3 is 15 amino acids long. CDR1 SGHRS and CDR2 YFSETQ come from the germline V gene. V lost 0 bases, J lost 4 bases, and 11 bases lay in between.

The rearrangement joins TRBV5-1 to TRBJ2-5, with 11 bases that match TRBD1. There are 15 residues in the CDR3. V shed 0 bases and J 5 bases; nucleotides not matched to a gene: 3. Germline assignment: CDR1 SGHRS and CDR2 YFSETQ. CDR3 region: CASSLAGDRGETQYF. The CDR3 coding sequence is TGCGCCAGCAGCTTGGCCGGGGACAGGGGGGAGACCCAGTACTTC.

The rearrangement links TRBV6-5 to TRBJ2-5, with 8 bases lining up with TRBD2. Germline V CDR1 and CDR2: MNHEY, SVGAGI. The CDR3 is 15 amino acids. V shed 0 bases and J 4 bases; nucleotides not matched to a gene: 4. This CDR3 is CASSYSPGGAETQYF. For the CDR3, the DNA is TGTGCCAGCAGTTACTCCCCGGGAGGGGCAGAGACCCAGTACTTC.

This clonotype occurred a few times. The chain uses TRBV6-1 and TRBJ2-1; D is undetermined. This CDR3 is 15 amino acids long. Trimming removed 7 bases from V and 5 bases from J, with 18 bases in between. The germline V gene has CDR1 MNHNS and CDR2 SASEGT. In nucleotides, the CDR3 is TGTGCCAGCAACCCCGGTCTGGGTTGGGACAATGAGCAGTTCTTC. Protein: CASNPGLGWDNEQFF.

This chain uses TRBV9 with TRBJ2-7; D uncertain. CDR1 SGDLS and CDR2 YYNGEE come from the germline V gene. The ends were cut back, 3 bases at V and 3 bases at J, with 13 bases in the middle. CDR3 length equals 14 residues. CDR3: CASSAGPEYYEQYF. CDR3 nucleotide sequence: TGTGCCAGCAGCGCCGGGCCAGAATACTACGAGCAGTACTTC.

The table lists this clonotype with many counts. The chain's CDR3 is CASSLVPSYEQYF. The DNA for the CDR3 is TGTGCCAGCAGCCTAGTCCCCTCCTACGAGCAGTACTTC. The J gene is TRBJ2-7, the V gene TRBV27; no clear D gene. Trimming cost V 6 bases and J 0 bases, with 9 bases left between them. This CDR3 comprises 13 residues. The germline CDR1 and CDR2 sequences are MNHEY and SMNVEV (reference sequence).

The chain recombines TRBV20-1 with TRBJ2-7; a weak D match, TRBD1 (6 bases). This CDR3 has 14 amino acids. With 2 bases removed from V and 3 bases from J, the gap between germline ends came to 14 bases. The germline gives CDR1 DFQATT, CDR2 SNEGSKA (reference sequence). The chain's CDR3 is CSARQTGLLYEQYF. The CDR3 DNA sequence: TGCAGTGCTAGACAGACAGGACTCCTCTACGAGCAGTACTTC.

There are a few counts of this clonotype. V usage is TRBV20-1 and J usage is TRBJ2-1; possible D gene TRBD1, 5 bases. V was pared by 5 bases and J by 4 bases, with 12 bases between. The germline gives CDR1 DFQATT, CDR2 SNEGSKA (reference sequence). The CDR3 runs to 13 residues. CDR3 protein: CSASDTSYNEQFF. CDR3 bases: TGCAGTGCTTCGGACACCTCGTACAATGAGCAGTTCTTC.

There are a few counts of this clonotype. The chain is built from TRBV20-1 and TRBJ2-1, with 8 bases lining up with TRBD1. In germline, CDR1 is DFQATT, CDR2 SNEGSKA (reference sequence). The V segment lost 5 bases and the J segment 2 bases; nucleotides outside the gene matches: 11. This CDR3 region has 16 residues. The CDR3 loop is CSAQRQTGVTYNEQFF. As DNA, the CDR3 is TGCAGTGCTCAACGCCAGACAGGGGTGACCTACAATGAGCAGTTCTTC.

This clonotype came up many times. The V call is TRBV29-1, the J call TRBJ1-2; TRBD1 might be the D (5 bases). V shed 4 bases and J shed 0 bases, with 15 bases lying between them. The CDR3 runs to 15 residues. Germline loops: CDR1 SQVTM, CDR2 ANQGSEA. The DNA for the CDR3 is TGCAGCGTTGCCGGTAGGGGTCGAGCTAACTATGGCTACACCTTC. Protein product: CSVAGRGRANYGYTF.

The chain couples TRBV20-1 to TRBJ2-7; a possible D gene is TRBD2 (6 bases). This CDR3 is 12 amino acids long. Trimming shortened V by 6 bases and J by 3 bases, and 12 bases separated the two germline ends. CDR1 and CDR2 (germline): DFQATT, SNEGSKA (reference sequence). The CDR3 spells CSANRGGYEQYF. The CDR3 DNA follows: TGCAGTGCGAATAGGGGAGGCTACGAGCAGTACTTC.

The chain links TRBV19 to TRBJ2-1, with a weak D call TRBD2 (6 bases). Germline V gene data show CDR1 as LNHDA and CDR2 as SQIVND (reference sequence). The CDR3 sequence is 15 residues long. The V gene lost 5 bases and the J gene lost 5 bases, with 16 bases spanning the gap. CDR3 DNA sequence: TGTGCCAGTAGTCCCATTGGGACTGGGCACAATGAGCAGTTCTTC. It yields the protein CASSPIGTGHNEQFF.

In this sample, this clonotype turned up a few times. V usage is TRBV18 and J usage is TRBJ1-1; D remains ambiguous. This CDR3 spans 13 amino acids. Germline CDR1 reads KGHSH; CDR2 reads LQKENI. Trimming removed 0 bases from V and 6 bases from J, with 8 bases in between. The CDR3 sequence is CASSPPSVSEAFF. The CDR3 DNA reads TGTGCCAGCTCACCACCCTCGGTATCTGAAGCTTTCTTT.

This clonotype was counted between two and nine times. CDR3 protein: CATRTGGSGANVLTF. The DNA of the CDR3 is TGTGCCACGAGGACAGGGGGCTCTGGGGCCAACGTCCTGACTTTC. The rearrangement joins TRBV7-7 to TRBJ2-6; 10 bases map to TRBD1. Germline loops: CDR1 SSHAT, CDR2 FNYEAQ (reference sequence). This CDR3 is 15 amino acids long. V was pared by 10 bases and J by 0 bases, with 3 bases of the junction left unmatched. Complete variable domain (other parts from reference TRBV7-7 and TRBJ2-6): GAGVSQSPRYKVTKRGQDVTLRCDPISSHATLYWYQQALGQGPEFLTYFNYEAQPDKSGLPSDRFSAERPEGSISTLTIQRTEQRDSAMYRCATRTGGSGANVLTFGAGSRLTVL.

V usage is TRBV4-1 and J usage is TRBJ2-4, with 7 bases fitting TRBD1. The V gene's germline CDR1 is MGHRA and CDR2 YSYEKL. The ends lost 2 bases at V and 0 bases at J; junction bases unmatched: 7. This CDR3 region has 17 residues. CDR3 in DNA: TGCGCCAGCAGCCAACCGGGACAGCGTCTAGCCAAAAACATTCAGTACTTC. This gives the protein CASSQPGQRLAKNIQYF.

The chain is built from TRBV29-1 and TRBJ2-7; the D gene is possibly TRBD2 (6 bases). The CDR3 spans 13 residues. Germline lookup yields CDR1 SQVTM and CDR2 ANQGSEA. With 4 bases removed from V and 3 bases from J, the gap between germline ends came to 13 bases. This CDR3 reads CSVGLGGIYEQYF. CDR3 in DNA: TGCAGCGTTGGTTTGGGGGGAATCTACGAGCAGTACTTC.

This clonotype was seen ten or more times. The CDR3 here is CASSLAKATYQETQYF. CDR3 coding DNA: TGCGCCAGCAGCTTGGCCAAGGCCACGTACCAAGAGACCCAGTACTTC. V is TRBV5-1 and J is TRBJ2-5; D unclear. Germline V lookup: CDR1 SGHRS, CDR2 YFSETQ. The CDR3 consists of 16 residues. The ends were cut back, 0 bases at V and 0 bases at J, with 12 bases in the middle.

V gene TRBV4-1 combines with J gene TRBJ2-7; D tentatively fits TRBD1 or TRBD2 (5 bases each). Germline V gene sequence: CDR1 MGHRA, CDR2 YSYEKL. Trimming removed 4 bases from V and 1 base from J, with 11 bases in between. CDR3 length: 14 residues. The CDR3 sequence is CASSPLRGSYEQYF. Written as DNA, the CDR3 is TGCGCCAGCAGCCCCCTGAGGGGATCCTACGAGCAGTACTTC.

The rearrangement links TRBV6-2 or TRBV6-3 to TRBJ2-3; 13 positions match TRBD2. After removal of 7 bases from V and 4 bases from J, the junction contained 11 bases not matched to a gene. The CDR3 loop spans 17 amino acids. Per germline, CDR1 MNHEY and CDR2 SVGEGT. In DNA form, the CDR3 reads TGTGCCAGCATTCCCGGACTAGCGGGGGCCCTCTCAGATACGCAGTATTTT. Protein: CASIPGLAGALSDTQYF.

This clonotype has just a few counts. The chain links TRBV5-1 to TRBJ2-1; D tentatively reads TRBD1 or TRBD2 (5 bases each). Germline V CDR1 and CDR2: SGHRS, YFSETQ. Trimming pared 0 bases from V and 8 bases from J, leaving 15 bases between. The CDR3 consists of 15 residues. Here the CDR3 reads CASSLGGAPLYEQFF. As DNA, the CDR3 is TGCGCCAGCAGCTTGGGAGGGGCCCCTTTGTATGAGCAGTTCTTC.

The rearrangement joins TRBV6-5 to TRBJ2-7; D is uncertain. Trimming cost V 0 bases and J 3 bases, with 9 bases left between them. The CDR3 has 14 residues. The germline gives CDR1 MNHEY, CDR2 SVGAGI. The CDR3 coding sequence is TGTGCCAGCAGTTACTCGGGCAGAGACTACGAGCAGTACTTC. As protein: CASSYSGRDYEQYF.

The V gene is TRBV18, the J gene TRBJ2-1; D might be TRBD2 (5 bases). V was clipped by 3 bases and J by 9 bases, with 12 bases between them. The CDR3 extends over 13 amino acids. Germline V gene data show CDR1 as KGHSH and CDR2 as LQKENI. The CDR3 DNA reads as TGTGCCAGCTCACCGCCGACTAAAGCTGAGCAGTTCTTC. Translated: CASSPPTKAEQFF.

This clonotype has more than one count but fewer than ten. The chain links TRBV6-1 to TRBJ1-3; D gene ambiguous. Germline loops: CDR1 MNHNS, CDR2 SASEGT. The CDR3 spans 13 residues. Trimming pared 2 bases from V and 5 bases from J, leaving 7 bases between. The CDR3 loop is CASSESPRNTIYF. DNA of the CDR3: TGTGCCAGCAGTGAATCACCTAGAAACACCATATATTTT.

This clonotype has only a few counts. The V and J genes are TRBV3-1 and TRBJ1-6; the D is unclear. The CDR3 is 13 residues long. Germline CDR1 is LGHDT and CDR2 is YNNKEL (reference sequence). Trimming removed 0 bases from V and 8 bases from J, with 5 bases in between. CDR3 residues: CASSQDRYSPLHF. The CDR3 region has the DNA TGTGCCAGCAGCCAAGATCGTTATTCACCCCTCCACTTT.

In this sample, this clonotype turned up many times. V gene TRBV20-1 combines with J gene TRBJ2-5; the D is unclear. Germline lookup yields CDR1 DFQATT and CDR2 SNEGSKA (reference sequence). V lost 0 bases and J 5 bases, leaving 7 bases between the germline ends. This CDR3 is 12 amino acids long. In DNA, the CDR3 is TGCAGTGCTAGAGATCAAGACGAGACCCAGTACTTC. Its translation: CSARDQDETQYF.

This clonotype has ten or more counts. DNA for the CDR3: TGTGCCAGCAGCAGTAGCGGAAACAATGAGCAGTTCTTC. This encodes CASSSSGNNEQFF. The chain recombines TRBV7-9 with TRBJ2-1, with a weak D call TRBD2 (6 bases). This CDR3 contains 13 residues. V was pared by 5 bases and J by 5 bases, with 10 bases between. Germline loops: CDR1 SEHNR, CDR2 FQNEAQ (reference sequence).

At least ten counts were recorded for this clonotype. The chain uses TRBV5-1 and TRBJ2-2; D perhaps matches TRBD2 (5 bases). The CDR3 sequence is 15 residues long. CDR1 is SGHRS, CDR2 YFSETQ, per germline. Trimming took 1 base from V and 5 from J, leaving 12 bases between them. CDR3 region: CASSLFLEGTGELFF. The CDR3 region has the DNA TGCGCCAGCAGCTTGTTCCTAGAGGGAACCGGGGAGCTGTTTTTT. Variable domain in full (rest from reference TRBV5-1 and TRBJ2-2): KAGVTQTPRYLIKTRGQQVTLSCSPISGHRSVSWYQQTPGQGLQFLFEYFSETQRNKGNFPGRFSGRQFSNSRSEMNVSTLELGDSALYLCASSLFLEGTGELFFGEGSRLTVL.